This TCR beta chain was found in a study of shared clonotypes between healthy human individuals. Naive CD8 cells were CD45RO-negative, positively selected for CCR7, excluding terminally differentiated effector memory CD45RA+ cells. Findings of the study overall: Represented diversity, genetic and exposure-history alike, was limited by few donors. Only blood samples were collected, and tissue repertoires likely differ. The study generally estimated greater richness for naive than memory subsets.

V lost 6 bases, J lost 6 bases, and 4 bases stayed unmatched. This CDR3 has 13 residues. Germline V gene data show CDR1 as SEHNR and CDR2 as FQNEAQ (reference sequence). The assay was immunoSEQ multiplex PCR, and TCRdb's table has in-frame clones only and misses some. The sample carries more than 2 million clones, over 85% recorded once. Remarks on this clone: Its specificity is not known.

The chain combines TRBV7-9 with TRBJ1-1; 10 bases agree with TRBD1. This TCR was recovered from a man between 18 and 29 years old in good health. Some clones in this sample may be carry-over from other donors' samples. The sequencing input was naive CD8+ T cells from PBMCs. This CDR3 is CASRTGGAPEAFF. The DNA of the CDR3 is TGTGCCAGCAGGACAGGGGGCGCGCCTGAAGCTTTCTTT.